A selection of T cell receptor beta chains follows, all from one sample in a study of neoadjuvant anti-PD-1 for oral cavity cancer. Measured with immunoSEQ multiplex PCR; TCRdb has only the in-frame clones, and not every one. The table lists 11,000 to 15,000 clones, 55% to 85% of them singletons. The input for sequencing was PBMCs, taken before nivolumab (anti-PD-1) treatment. The receptors shown here come from a person aged 35 to 85 with oral cavity squamous cell carcinoma. Each CDR3 is given with its conserved first and last residue. Each record gives: J gene, D gene, clone size, V gene, CDR3 protein, CDR3 DNA. The D gene is left open where the match is weak. Size tells how often a clone was seen (once, few, many) or the class of an expanded clone, and some rows leave it out.

J: TRBJ2-6
D: .
size: .
V: TRBV19
CDR3: CASSIGGSSNSGANVLTF
DNA: TGTGCCAGTAGTATCGGTGGCAGTTCGAACTCTGGGGCCAACGTCCTGACTTTC

J: TRBJ2-7
D: .
size: .
V: TRBV2
CDR3: CASSKTYEQYF
DNA: TGTGCCAGTTCGAAAACCTACGAGCAGTACTTC

J: TRBJ1-6
D: TRBD1
size: .
V: TRBV4-1
CDR3: CASSQRQGNNSPLHF
DNA: TGCGCCAGCAGCCAGAGACAGGGCAACAATTCACCCCTCCACTTT

J: TRBJ1-1
D: .
size: .
V: TRBV30
CDR3: CAWTVGNSDTEAFF
DNA: TGTGCCTGGACTGTAGGAAATTCGGACACTGAAGCTTTCTTT

J: TRBJ2-2
D: .
size: .
V: TRBV28
CDR3: CASSLRGTGELFF
DNA: TGTGCCAGCAGTTTACGGGGCACCGGGGAGCTGTTTTTT

J: TRBJ1-4
D: .
size: .
V: TRBV5-1
CDR3: CASSFGSSTNEKLFF
DNA: TGCGCCAGCAGCTTCGGCAGTTCAACTAATGAAAAACTGTTTTTT

J: TRBJ2-1
D: TRBD2
size: .
V: TRBV10-2
CDR3: CASREIAGALYNEQFF
DNA: TGCGCCAGCAGGGAAATAGCGGGAGCACTATACAATGAGCAGTTCTTC

J: TRBJ1-2
D: .
size: .
V: TRBV25-1
CDR3: CASSPQGIYGYTF
DNA: TGTGCCAGCAGTCCTCAGGGAATCTATGGCTACACCTTC

J: TRBJ2-1
D: .
size: .
V: TRBV29-1
CDR3: CSTFVPIGNEQFF
DNA: TGCAGCACCTTTGTTCCGATCGGGAATGAGCAGTTCTTC

J: TRBJ2-7
D: TRBD1
size: .
V: TRBV5-4
CDR3: CASSLGQGTGGEQYF
DNA: TGTGCCAGCAGCTTGGGGCAGGGGACAGGGGGCGAGCAGTACTTC

J: TRBJ2-1
D: TRBD2
size: .
V: TRBV9
CDR3: CASSVVGGLYNEQFF
DNA: TGTGCCAGCAGCGTAGTGGGAGGGCTTTACAATGAGCAGTTCTTC

J: TRBJ2-1
D: .
size: .
V: TRBV30
CDR3: CAWSENYNEQFF
DNA: TGTGCCTGGAGTGAAAACTACAATGAGCAGTTCTTC

J: TRBJ1-1
D: .
size: .
V: TRBV4-1
CDR3: CASSRGLGLTEAFF
DNA: TGCGCCAGCAGCCGCGGACTGGGGCTCACTGAAGCTTTCTTT

J: TRBJ1-1
D: TRBD1
size: .
V: TRBV19
CDR3: CASSIRDRENTEAFF
DNA: TGTGCCAGTAGTATAAGGGACAGGGAGAACACTGAAGCTTTCTTT

J: TRBJ1-2
D: .
size: .
V: TRBV28
CDR3: CASSLMGGYGYTF
DNA: TGTGCCAGCAGTTTGATGGGGGGCTATGGCTACACCTTC

J: TRBJ2-3
D: .
size: .
V: TRBV28
CDR3: CASSRHISTDTQYF
DNA: TGTGCCAGCAGCCGACACATTAGCACAGATACGCAGTATTTT

J: TRBJ2-7
D: TRBD1
size: once
V: TRBV7-9
CDR3: CASSLGDRGAYEQYF
DNA: TGTGCCAGCAGCTTAGGAGACAGGGGGGCCTACGAGCAGTACTTC

J: TRBJ2-2
D: TRBD1
size: .
V: TRBV5-1
CDR3: CASREPWDRRAATGELFF
DNA: TGCGCCAGCAGGGAACCTTGGGACAGAAGGGCTGCCACCGGGGAGCTGTTTTTT

J: TRBJ1-1
D: TRBD1
size: .
V: TRBV5-6
CDR3: CASSPRDRGTEAFF
DNA: TGTGCCAGCAGCCCCCGGGACAGAGGGACTGAAGCTTTCTTT

J: TRBJ2-3
D: TRBD1
size: .
V: TRBV5-6
CDR3: CASSPRTGGTDTQYF
DNA: TGTGCCAGCAGCCCCCGGACAGGGGGAACAGATACGCAGTATTTT

J: TRBJ2-1
D: TRBD2
size: .
V: TRBV19
CDR3: CASSHRALGLAGVSYNEQFF
DNA: TGTGCCAGTAGTCATCGGGCCCTGGGACTAGCGGGGGTCTCCTACAATGAGCAGTTCTTC

J: TRBJ2-2
D: .
size: .
V: TRBV6-1
CDR3: CASSEAQGVANTGELFF
DNA: TGTGCCAGCAGTGAAGCGCAGGGCGTCGCGAACACCGGGGAGCTGTTTTTT

J: TRBJ2-7
D: TRBD1
size: .
V: TRBV19
CDR3: CASSLGQGYEQYF
DNA: TGTGCCAGTAGCCTCGGACAGGGCTACGAGCAGTACTTC

J: TRBJ2-2
D: TRBD1
size: .
V: TRBV29-1
CDR3: CSVPGQVNAGELFF
DNA: TGCAGCGTCCCGGGACAGGTAAACGCCGGGGAGCTGTTTTTT

J: TRBJ2-3
D: TRBD1
size: .
V: TRBV19
CDR3: CASTGQGHTDTQYF
DNA: TGTGCCAGTACTGGACAGGGGCATACAGATACGCAGTATTTT

J: TRBJ2-7
D: TRBD1
size: few
V: TRBV6-5
CDR3: CASSYSTGKQYF
DNA: TGTGCCAGCAGTTACTCGACAGGGAAGCAGTACTTC

J: TRBJ1-1
D: .
size: .
V: TRBV15
CDR3: CATSPHTRNTEAFF
DNA: TGTGCCACCAGCCCTCACACCCGGAACACTGAAGCTTTCTTT

J: TRBJ1-5
D: .
size: .
V: TRBV30
CDR3: CAWSPGSSNQPQHF
DNA: TGTGCCTGGAGTCCAGGGTCGAGCAATCAGCCCCAGCATTTT

J: TRBJ1-5
D: TRBD1
size: few
V: TRBV19
CDR3: CASTDPQGAYRQPQHF
DNA: TGTGCCAGTACCGATCCACAGGGGGCCTACCGTCAGCCCCAGCATTTT

J: TRBJ1-1
D: .
size: few
V: TRBV7-2
CDR3: CASSPTVGNTEAFF
DNA: TGTGCCAGCAGCCCCACAGTGGGGAACACTGAAGCTTTCTTT

J: TRBJ1-5
D: .
size: few
V: TRBV5-6
CDR3: CASSLFSGGGQPQHF
DNA: TGTGCCAGCAGCTTGTTTTCGGGCGGAGGTCAGCCCCAGCATTTT

J: TRBJ1-1
D: .
size: once
V: TRBV4-1
CDR3: CASSLREGQTMNTEAFF
DNA: TGCGCCAGCAGCCTTAGGGAAGGACAGACCATGAACACTGAAGCTTTCTTT

J: TRBJ1-2
D: TRBD1
size: .
V: TRBV5-1
CDR3: CASSLEGQGFLVYGYTF
DNA: TGCGCCAGCAGCTTGGAGGGACAGGGGTTTTTGGTCTATGGCTACACCTTC